Below are 25 T cell receptor beta chains sequenced from a single sample in a study of shared clonotypes between healthy human individuals. This table comes from immunoSEQ multiplex PCR, and its TCRdb copy is limited to in-frame clones, with some not included. The sample includes around 990,000 clones, around 77% seen only once; the top ten take about 0.94%. The sequenced material came from memory CD4+ T cells from PBMCs. The subset is: CD45RA-negative fraction. All receptors derive from a man in his late teens or twenties in good health. Some clones in this sample may be carry-over from other donors' samples.

V and J are TRBV5-5 and TRBJ1-2, with D uncertain. CDR1 is SGHKS and CDR2 is YYEKEE in the germline V gene (reference sequence). The CDR3 has 16 residues. Trimming removed 1 base at V and 5 bases at J, with 18 bases between. CDR3 DNA: TGTGCCAGCAGCTTGTCCACCGGACGGGAGGCGTATGGCTACACCTTC. As protein: CASSLSTGREAYGYTF.

This clone was seen a handful of times. The V gene is TRBV7-2, the J gene TRBJ1-2; 9 nucleotides agree with TRBD1. The CDR3 length is 14 residues. Germline V lookup: CDR1 SGHTA, CDR2 FQGNSA. V dropped 6 bases and J dropped 11; count of bases not matched to a gene: 13. In DNA, the CDR3 is TGTGCCAGCAGTCAACCCCGGGACAGGGCCGATTACACCTTC. It yields the protein CASSQPRDRADYTF.

About this clone: The sample holds other DNA sequences that translate to the same CDR3. The chain joins TRBV28 to TRBJ2-4; 8 bases align to TRBD1. The CDR3 contains 14 residues. The germline V gene encodes CDR1 MDHEN and CDR2 SYDVKM. Trimming took 4 bases from V and 6 from J; bases not matched to a gene: 5. CDR3 amino acids: CASSYRDRGNIQYF. DNA of the CDR3: TGTGCCAGCAGTTATCGCGACAGGGGAAACATTCAGTACTTC.

The rearrangement joins TRBV5-1 to TRBJ1-3; TRBD1 might be the D (5 bases). Germline CDR1 is SGHRS and CDR2 is YFSETQ. The CDR3 loop spans 14 amino acids. V was shortened by 3 bases and J by 0 bases, with 7 bases between the two germline ends. This chain's CDR3 is CASSYDSSGNTIYF. As DNA, the CDR3 is TGCGCCAGCAGCTACGACAGCTCTGGAAACACCATATATTTT.

The chain combines TRBV10-2 with TRBJ2-3, with TRBD2 identical over 8 bases. V lost 5 bases, J lost 2 bases, and 6 bases stayed unmatched. CDR3 size: 15 residues. The V gene's germline CDR1 is WSHSY and CDR2 SAAADI. Here the CDR3 DNA reads TGCGCCAGCAGTCCGGGAGGGCCTGCCACAGATACGCAGTATTTT. Translating gives CASSPGGPATDTQYF.

The CDR3 DNA sequence: TGTGCCAGCAGTGAAGTCGGATTGACTAACTATGGCTACACCTTC. Its protein product is CASSEVGLTNYGYTF. The chain employs TRBV6-1 and TRBJ1-2; D is ambiguous. Germline V lookup: CDR1 MNHNS, CDR2 SASEGT. V lost 1 base and J lost 0, with 9 bases in between. This CDR3 contains 15 residues.

This clone was detected only a few times. Other DNA sequences in this sample translate to the same CDR3. V gene TRBV7-3 combines with J gene TRBJ2-2; D not resolved. Trimming stripped 2 bases from V and 4 bases from J, with 5 bases between. The CDR3 has 13 residues. CDR1 and CDR2 from the germline V gene are SGHTA and FQGTGA. The CDR3 nucleotides read TGTGCCAGCAGCTTAGGGTTCACCGGGGAGCTGTTTTTT. This codes for CASSLGFTGELFF.

The chain has TRBV5-1 and TRBJ2-5, with D hard to call. The CDR3 runs 12 residues. The germline CDR1 and CDR2 sequences are SGHRS and YFSETQ. Trimming cost V 6 bases and J 2 bases, with 8 bases left between them. CDR3 sequence reads: CASTDHQETQYF. The DNA for the CDR3 is TGCGCCAGCACGGACCATCAAGAGACCCAGTACTTC. The full variable domain, its missing parts supplied by reference TRBV5-1 and TRBJ2-5, is KAGVTQTPRYLIKTRGQQVTLSCSPISGHRSVSWYQQTPGQGLQFLFEYFSETQRNKGNFPGRFSGRQFSNSRSEMNVSTLELGDSALYLCASTDHQETQYFGPGTRLLVL.

The chain combines TRBV29-1 with TRBJ2-7, with a possible D match to TRBD2 (6 bases). Germline V gene lookup returns CDR1 SQVTM and CDR2 ANQGSEA. The CDR3 runs to 13 residues. Trimming shortened V by 6 bases and J by 1 base, and 13 bases separated the two germline ends. DNA for the CDR3: TGCAGCGTGGGGGGTCCGATTTCCTACGAGCAGTACTTC. Translating it yields CSVGGPISYEQYF.

This chain joins TRBV30 and TRBJ1-1, with D tentatively TRBD1 (6 bases). CDR1 GTSNPN and CDR2 SVGIG come from the germline V gene (reference sequence). The CDR3 spans 13 residues. Trimming took off 4 bases at V and 1 base at J, with 10 bases between the two ends. The CDR3 region is CAWTADRNTEAFF. CDR3 nucleotides: TGTGCCTGGACTGCGGACAGGAACACTGAAGCTTTCTTT.

V is TRBV6-1 and J is TRBJ2-2, with D uncertain. CDR3 length: 14 residues. Germline-derived CDR1 and CDR2 are MNHNS and SASEGT. V shed 4 bases and J shed 5 bases, with 11 bases lying between them. The CDR3 protein is CASSVLWETGELFF. The DNA for the CDR3 is TGTGCCAGCAGTGTACTGTGGGAAACCGGGGAGCTGTTTTTT.

In regard to this clone: The same CDR3 is also encoded by other DNA sequences in this sample. The chain has TRBV5-1 and TRBJ1-5; the D is unclear. CDR3 length: 15 residues. The V and J ends lost 0 bases and 0 bases respectively, with 7 bases between them. The germline V gene has CDR1 SGHRS and CDR2 YFSETQ. The CDR3 nucleotides are TGCGCCAGCAGCTTGGAGGGATTTAGCAATCAGCCCCAGCATTTT. Protein product: CASSLEGFSNQPQHF.

V and J are TRBV9 and TRBJ2-7; D is perhaps TRBD2 (5 bases). V was trimmed by 4 bases and J by 3 bases, leaving 17 bases between them. Germline lookup yields CDR1 SGDLS and CDR2 YYNGEE. The length of the CDR3 is 15 residues. The CDR3 sequence: CASSPYRSGNYEQYF. As DNA, the CDR3 is TGTGCCAGCAGCCCCTATCGTTCGGGGAACTACGAGCAGTACTTC.

The chain couples TRBV7-2 to TRBJ2-3, with D perhaps matching TRBD1 (7 bases). Germline V lookup: CDR1 SGHTA, CDR2 FQGNSA. V was trimmed by 5 bases and J by 6 bases, leaving 12 bases between them. This CDR3 contains 13 residues. CDR3 nucleotide sequence: TGTGCCAGCAGCGACAGGGCGGGGGATACGCAGTATTTT. Translated: CASSDRAGDTQYF.

This clone was detected many times. V is TRBV28 and J is TRBJ2-1; 8 bases align to TRBD2. Germline values: CDR1 MDHEN, CDR2 SYDVKM. After removal of 3 bases from V and 6 bases from J, the junction contained 16 bases not matched to a gene. CDR3 length: 18 residues. CDR3 sequence: CASSLRRDSGEGSNEQFF. CDR3 nucleotide sequence: TGTGCCAGCAGTTTGAGGCGGGATAGCGGGGAGGGGTCCAATGAGCAGTTCTTC.

The J gene is TRBJ2-2, the V gene TRBV5-4; possibly TRBD2 for D (5 bases). V was trimmed by 0 bases and J by 1 base, leaving 7 bases between them. The CDR3 is made up of 15 amino acids. From germline, CDR1 is SGHNT and CDR2 YYREEE (reference sequence). CDR3 sequence (DNA): TGTGCCAGCAGCTTGGCTAGCTGGAACACCGGGGAGCTGTTTTTT. This sequence encodes CASSLASWNTGELFF.

The chain links TRBV30 to TRBJ2-5, with TRBD1 matching over 7 bases. The CDR3 has 14 amino acids. Germline CDR1 and CDR2: GTSNPN and SVGIG (reference sequence). V lost 5 bases to trimming and J lost 2 bases; unmatched junction nucleotides: 8. CDR3 protein: CAWCPGQTQETQYF. DNA for the CDR3: TGTGCCTGGTGCCCGGGACAGACTCAAGAGACCCAGTACTTC.

The chain is built from TRBV20-1 and TRBJ1-2; the D is unclear. The V and J ends lost 5 bases and 5 bases respectively, with 9 bases between them. Germline V gives CDR1 DFQATT, CDR2 SNEGSKA (reference sequence). The CDR3 length is 11 residues. In DNA form, the CDR3 reads TGCAGTGCTGGGAGTGGATATGGCTACACCTTC. Amino acid sequence: CSAGSGYGYTF.

The chain links TRBV14 to TRBJ2-7; 8 bases align to TRBD1. Germline assignment: CDR1 SGHDN and CDR2 FVKESK. V shed 4 bases, J shed 9 bases, and the junction held 5 bases outside the gene matches. This CDR3 has 12 amino acids. The CDR3 sequence: CASSPGTGGQYF. The CDR3 DNA sequence: TGTGCCAGCAGCCCCGGGACAGGAGGGCAGTACTTC.

The rearrangement uses TRBV18 and TRBJ2-2; D is perhaps TRBD2 (6 bases). The CDR3 totals 16 residues. The V and J ends lost 1 base and 4 bases respectively, with 13 bases between them. Germline V CDR1 and CDR2: KGHSH, LQKENI. CDR3 loop: CASSPQTGTSTGELFF. The CDR3 DNA follows: TGTGCCAGCTCACCACAAACCGGGACTTCCACCGGGGAGCTGTTTTTT.

This clone was found a few times. Other DNA variants within this sample encode the same CDR3. J is TRBJ1-1 and V is TRBV6-6, with D possibly matching TRBD1 (5 bases). The CDR3 length is 14 residues. Trimming removed 3 bases from V and 1 base from J, with 9 bases in between. In germline, CDR1 is MNHNY, CDR2 SVGAGI (reference sequence). Here the CDR3 reads CASSYSDRNTEAFF. In DNA form, the CDR3 reads TGTGCCAGCAGTTATTCCGACAGGAACACTGAAGCTTTCTTT.

This clone came up a few times. The chain joins TRBV6-5 to TRBJ1-2; D is undetermined. V was trimmed by 5 bases and J by 0 bases, leaving 13 bases between them. This CDR3 region has 15 residues. Germline V gives CDR1 MNHEY, CDR2 SVGAGI. The CDR3 DNA is TGTGCCAGCAGTCTCCTAGGCCAAGCTAACTATGGCTACACCTTC. It codes for CASSLLGQANYGYTF.

Only a few counts were recorded for this clone. The chain is built from TRBV6-1 and TRBJ2-3; either TRBD1 or TRBD2 may supply D (6 bases each). Trimming stripped 0 bases from V and 0 bases from J, with 13 bases between. The CDR3 totals 17 residues. Per germline, CDR1 MNHNS and CDR2 SASEGT. DNA of the CDR3: TGTGCCAGCAGTGAAGCTTTGGGGGGCGGAAGCACAGATACGCAGTATTTT. Protein product: CASSEALGGGSTDTQYF.

Worth noting for this clone: With only one base between it and a far larger clone, this is likely a read error. CDR3 sequence (DNA): TGCAGCGTGGGGGCTGGGCGGGAACCCTGCGAGCAGTACTTC. Translation: CSVGAGREPCEQYF. The chain carries TRBV29-1 and TRBJ2-7; D possibly uses TRBD1 or TRBD2 (6 bases each). The V gene lost 6 bases and the J gene lost 6 bases, with 21 bases spanning the gap. The CDR3 spans 14 residues. Germline V gives CDR1 SQVTM, CDR2 ANQGSEA.

This clone was recorded a few times. The V gene is TRBV7-9, the J gene TRBJ2-5, with 12 bases identical to TRBD2. The CDR3 length is 16 residues. Trimming at V came to 2 bases and at J to 1 base, leaving 2 bases not matched to a gene. Per germline, CDR1 SEHNR and CDR2 FQNEAQ (reference sequence). The chain's CDR3 is CASSLLAGGSQETQYF. The CDR3 DNA reads TGTGCCAGCAGCTTACTAGCGGGAGGGTCCCAAGAGACCCAGTACTTC.